This TCR beta chain was captured in a study of blood T cell repertoires in COVID-19. Study-wide context: Spain, Italy and the United States supplied samples that represented acute and convalescent COVID-19. PBMCs, B-cell-depleted T cells, or T cells were the source of the cDNA or gDNA that made up the material.

Germline trimming cut 5 bases from V and 5 bases from J; bases unmatched to any gene: 2. The CDR3 length is 13 residues. The germline V gene encodes CDR1 LNHDA and CDR2 SQIVND (reference sequence). In the original analysis: How many nucleated cells were present was estimated from reference gene primer amplification. The protocol was immunoSEQ multiplex PCR, while the TCRdb copy is restricted to in-frame clones and leaves out a portion. The V and J calls and clone size were taken over from that table, and D and trimming were inferred from the DNA. The sample lists tens of thousands of clones, 85% to 90% occurring once.

The sample taken for sequencing was peripheral blood. The sequence derives from a human donor with active COVID-19. The donor label of this sample is uncertain. This chain connects TRBV19 to TRBJ1-4; 7 nucleotides agree with TRBD1. This CDR3 is CASSDRENEKLFF. DNA of the CDR3: TGTGCCAGTAGTGACAGGGAGAATGAAAAACTGTTTTTT.